This T cell receptor beta chain was documented in a study of blood T cell repertoires in COVID-19. Overall study context: T cells, B-cell-depleted T cells, or PBMCs provided the cDNA or gDNA that served as material.

Participants came from some 23 US areas, aged roughly 18 to 89 years. Each participant's cohort was designated according to participant-reported clinical history. Assay: immunoSEQ multiplex PCR; the TCRdb copy retains only in-frame clones and omits some. The sample lists 350,000 to 400,000 clones, approximately 90% occurring once. Germline values: CDR1 SEHNR, CDR2 FQNEAQ (reference sequence). V shed 1 base and J shed 5 bases, with 9 bases lying between them. The CDR3 runs 13 residues. The chain links TRBV7-9 to TRBJ2-7; a possible D gene is TRBD1 (6 bases). Specimen: PBMCs or T cells enriched from blood (not recorded which). The clonotype was recovered from a woman in her thirties or forties who had been exposed to COVID-19. CDR3 sequence: CASSLGSGDEQYF. The CDR3 region has the DNA TGTGCCAGCAGCTTAGGGTCAGGGGACGAGCAGTACTTC.